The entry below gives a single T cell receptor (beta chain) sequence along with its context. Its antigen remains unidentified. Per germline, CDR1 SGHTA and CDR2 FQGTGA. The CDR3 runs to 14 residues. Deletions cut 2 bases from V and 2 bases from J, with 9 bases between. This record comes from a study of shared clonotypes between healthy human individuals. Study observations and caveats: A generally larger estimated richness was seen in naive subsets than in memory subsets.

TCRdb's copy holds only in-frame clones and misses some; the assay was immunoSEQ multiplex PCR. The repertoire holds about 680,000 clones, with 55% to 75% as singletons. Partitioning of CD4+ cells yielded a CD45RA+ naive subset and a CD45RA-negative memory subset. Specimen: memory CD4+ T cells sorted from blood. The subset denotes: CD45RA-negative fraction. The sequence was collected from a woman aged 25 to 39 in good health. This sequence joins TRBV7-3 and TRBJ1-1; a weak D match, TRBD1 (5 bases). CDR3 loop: CASSLGGLNTEAFF. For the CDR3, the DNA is TGTGCCAGCAGCTTAGGGGGACTAAACACTGAAGCTTTCTTT.